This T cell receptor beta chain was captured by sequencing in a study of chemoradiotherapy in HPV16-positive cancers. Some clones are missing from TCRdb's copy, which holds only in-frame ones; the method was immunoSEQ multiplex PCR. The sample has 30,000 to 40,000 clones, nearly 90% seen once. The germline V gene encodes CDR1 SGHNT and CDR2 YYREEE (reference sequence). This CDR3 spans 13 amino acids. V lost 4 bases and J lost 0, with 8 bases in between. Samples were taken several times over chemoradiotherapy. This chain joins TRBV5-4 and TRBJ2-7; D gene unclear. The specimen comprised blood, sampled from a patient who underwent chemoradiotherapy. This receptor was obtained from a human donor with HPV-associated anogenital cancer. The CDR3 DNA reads TGTGCCAGCAGCCTAATAAGCTCCTACGAGCAGTACTTC. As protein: CASSLISSYEQYF.